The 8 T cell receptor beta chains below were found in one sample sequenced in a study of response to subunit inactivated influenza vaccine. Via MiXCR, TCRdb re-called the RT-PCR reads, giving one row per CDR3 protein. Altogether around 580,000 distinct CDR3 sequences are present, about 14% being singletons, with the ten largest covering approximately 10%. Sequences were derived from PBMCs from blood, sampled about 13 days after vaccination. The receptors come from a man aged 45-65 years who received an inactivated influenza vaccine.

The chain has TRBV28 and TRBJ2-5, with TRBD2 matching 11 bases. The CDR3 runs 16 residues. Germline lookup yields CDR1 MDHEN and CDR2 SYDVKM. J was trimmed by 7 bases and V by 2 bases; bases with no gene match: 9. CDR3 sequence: CASSLRLAGGRGTQYF. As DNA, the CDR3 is TGTGCCAGCAGTTTACGGCTAGCGGGGGGCCGCGGGACCCAGTACTTC. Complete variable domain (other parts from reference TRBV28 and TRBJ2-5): DVKVTQSSRYLVKRTGEKVFLECVQDMDHENMFWYRQDPGLGLRLIYFSYDVKMKEKGDIPEGYSVSREKKERFSLILESASTNQTSMYLCASSLRLAGGRGTQYFGPGTRLLVL.

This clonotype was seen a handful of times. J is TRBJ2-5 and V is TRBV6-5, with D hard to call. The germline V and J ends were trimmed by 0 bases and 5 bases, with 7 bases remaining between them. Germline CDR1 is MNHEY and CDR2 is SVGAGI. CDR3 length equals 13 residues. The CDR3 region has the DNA TGTGCCAGCAGTTACTCGAGGCTGGAGACCCAGTACTTC. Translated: CASSYSRLETQYF.

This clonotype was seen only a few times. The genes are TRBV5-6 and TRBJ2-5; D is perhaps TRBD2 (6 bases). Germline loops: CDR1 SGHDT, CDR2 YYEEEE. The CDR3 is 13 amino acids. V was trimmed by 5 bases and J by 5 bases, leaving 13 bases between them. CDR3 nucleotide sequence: TGTGCCAGCAGGGGGGGTCCGGTGGAGACCCAGTACTTC. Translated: CASRGGPVETQYF.

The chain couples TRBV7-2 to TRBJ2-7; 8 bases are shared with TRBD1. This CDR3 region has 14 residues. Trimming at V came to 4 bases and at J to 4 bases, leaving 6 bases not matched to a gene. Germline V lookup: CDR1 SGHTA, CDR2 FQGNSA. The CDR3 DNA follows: TGTGCCAGCAGCTCCGCGCAGGGGGCTTACGAGCAGTACTTC. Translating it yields CASSSAQGAYEQYF.

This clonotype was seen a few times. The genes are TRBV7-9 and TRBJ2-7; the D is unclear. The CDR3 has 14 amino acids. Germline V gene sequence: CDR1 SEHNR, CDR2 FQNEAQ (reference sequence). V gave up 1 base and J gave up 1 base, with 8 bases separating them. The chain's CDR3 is CASSLGPASYEQYF. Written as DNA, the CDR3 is TGTGCCAGCAGCTTAGGTCCTGCTTCCTACGAGCAGTACTTC.

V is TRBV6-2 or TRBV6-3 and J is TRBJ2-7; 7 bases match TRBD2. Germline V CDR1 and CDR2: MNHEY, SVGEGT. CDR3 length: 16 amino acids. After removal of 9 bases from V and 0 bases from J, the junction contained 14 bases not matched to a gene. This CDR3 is CASQLRGSSSSYEQYF. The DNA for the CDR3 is TGTGCCAGTCAACTTCGCGGGAGCTCCAGCTCCTACGAGCAGTACTTC.

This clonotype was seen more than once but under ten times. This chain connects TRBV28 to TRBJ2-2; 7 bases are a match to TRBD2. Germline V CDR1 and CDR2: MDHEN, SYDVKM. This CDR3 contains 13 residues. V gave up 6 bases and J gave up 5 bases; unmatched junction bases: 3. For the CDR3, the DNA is TGTGCCAGCAGCGCGGGGGTTACCGGGGAGCTGTTTTTT. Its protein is CASSAGVTGELFF.

This chain's CDR3 is CAWSYGAKNIQYF. The CDR3, as DNA: TGTGCCTGGAGTTACGGGGCCAAAAACATTCAGTACTTC. V usage is TRBV30 and J usage is TRBJ2-4; D remains unclear. Trimming stripped 2 bases from V and 1 base from J, with 6 bases between. This CDR3 is built from 13 residues. Looked up from germline, CDR1 is GTSNPN and CDR2 is SVGIG (reference sequence). The full variable domain, rest sourced from reference TRBV30 and TRBJ2-4, is SQTIHQWPATLVQPVGSPLSLECTVEGTSNPNLYWYRQAAGRGLQLLFYSVGIGQISSEVPQNLSASRPQDRQFILSSKKLLLSDSGFYLCAWSYGAKNIQYFGAGTRLSVL.